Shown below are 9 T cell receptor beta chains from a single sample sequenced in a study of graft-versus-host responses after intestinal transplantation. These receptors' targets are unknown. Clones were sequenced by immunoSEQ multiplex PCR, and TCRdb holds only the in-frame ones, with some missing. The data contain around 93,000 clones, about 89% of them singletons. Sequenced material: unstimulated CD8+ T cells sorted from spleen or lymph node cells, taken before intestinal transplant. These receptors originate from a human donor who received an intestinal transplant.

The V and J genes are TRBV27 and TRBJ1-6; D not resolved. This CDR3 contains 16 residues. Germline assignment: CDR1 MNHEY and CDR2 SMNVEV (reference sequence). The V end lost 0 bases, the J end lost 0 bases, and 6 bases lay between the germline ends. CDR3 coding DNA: TGTGCCAGCAGTTTATCAAGGAGCTCCTATAATTCACCCCTCCACTTT. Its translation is CASSLSRSSYNSPLHF.

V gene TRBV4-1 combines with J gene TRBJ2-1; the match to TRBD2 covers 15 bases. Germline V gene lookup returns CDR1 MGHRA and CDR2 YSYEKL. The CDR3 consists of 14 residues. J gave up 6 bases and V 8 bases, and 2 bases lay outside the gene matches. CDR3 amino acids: CASGLAGGPNEQFF. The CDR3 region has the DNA TGCGCCAGCGGACTAGCGGGAGGGCCCAATGAGCAGTTCTTC.

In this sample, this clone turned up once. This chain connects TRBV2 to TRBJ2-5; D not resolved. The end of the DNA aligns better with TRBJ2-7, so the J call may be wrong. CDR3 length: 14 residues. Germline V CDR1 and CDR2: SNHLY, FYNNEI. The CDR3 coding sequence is TGTGCCAGCAGCAGACTGGCCTATGGATACGAGCAGTACTTC. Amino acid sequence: CASSRLAYGYEQYF.

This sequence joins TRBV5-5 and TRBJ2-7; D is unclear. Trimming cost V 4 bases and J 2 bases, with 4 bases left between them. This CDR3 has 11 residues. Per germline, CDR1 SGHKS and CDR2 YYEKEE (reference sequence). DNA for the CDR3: TGTGCCAGCAGCACGACCTACGAGCAGTACTTC. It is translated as CASSTTYEQYF.

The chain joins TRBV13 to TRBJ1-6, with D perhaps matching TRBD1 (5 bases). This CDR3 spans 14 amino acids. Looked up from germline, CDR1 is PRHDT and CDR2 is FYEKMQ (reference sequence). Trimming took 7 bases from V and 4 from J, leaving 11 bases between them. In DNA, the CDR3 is TGTGCCAGCACTGCAGGGTCGTATAATTCACCCCTCCACTTT. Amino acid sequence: CASTAGSYNSPLHF.

The CDR3 DNA reads as TGTGCCAGTAGTGCCCGGGACTCCCAAAGCTCCTACGAGCAGTACTTC. Encoded protein: CASSARDSQSSYEQYF. V is TRBV19 and J is TRBJ2-7; a possible D gene is TRBD2 (6 bases). Germline CDR1 and CDR2: LNHDA and SQIVND (reference sequence). This CDR3 spans 16 amino acids. The germline V and J ends were trimmed by 5 bases and 0 bases, with 17 bases remaining between them. Using reference TRBV19 and TRBJ2-7 for the parts outside the CDR3, the full variable domain is DGGITQSPKYLFRKEGQNVTLSCEQNLNHDAMYWYRQDPGQGLRLIYYSQIVNDFQKGDIAEGYSVSREKKESFPLTVTSAQKNPTAFYLCASSARDSQSSYEQYFGPGTRLTVT.

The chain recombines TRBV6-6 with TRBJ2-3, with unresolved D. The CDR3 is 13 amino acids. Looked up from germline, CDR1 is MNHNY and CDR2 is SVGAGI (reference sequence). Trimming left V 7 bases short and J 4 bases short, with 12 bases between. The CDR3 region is CASTPAAADTQYF. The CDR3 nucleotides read TGTGCCAGCACGCCGGCGGCGGCAGATACGCAGTATTTT.

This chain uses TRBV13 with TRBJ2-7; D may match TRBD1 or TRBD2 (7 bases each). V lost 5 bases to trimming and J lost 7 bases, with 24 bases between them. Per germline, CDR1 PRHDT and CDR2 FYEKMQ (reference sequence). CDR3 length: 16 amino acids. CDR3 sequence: CASSVRGGGSPWEQYF. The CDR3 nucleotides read TGTGCCAGCAGCGTCAGGGGGGGAGGATCCCCCTGGGAGCAGTACTTC.

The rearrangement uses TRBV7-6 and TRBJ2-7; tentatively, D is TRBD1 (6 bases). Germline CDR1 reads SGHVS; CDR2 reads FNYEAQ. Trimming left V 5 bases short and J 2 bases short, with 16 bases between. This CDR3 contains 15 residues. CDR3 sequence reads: CASSLHRWGPYEQYF. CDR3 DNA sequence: TGTGCCAGCAGCCTCCACCGGTGGGGGCCCTACGAGCAGTACTTC.